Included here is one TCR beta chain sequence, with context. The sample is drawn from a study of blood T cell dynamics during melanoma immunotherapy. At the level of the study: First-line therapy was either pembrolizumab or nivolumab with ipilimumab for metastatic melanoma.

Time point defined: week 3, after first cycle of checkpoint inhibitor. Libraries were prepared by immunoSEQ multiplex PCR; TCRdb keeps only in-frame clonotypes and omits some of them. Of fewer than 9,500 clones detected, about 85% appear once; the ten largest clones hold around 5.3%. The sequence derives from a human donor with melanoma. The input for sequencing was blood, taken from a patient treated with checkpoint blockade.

CDR3 DNA sequence: TGTGCCAGCAGCTTGACAGGGTCCGGGGAGCTGTTTTTT. Its protein is CASSLTGSGELFF. V usage is TRBV7-3 and J usage is TRBJ2-2; 7 positions match TRBD1. Trimming removed 3 bases from V and 6 bases from J; junction bases left unmatched: 1. Germline V gene data show CDR1 as SGHTA and CDR2 as FQGTGA. There are 13 residues in the CDR3.